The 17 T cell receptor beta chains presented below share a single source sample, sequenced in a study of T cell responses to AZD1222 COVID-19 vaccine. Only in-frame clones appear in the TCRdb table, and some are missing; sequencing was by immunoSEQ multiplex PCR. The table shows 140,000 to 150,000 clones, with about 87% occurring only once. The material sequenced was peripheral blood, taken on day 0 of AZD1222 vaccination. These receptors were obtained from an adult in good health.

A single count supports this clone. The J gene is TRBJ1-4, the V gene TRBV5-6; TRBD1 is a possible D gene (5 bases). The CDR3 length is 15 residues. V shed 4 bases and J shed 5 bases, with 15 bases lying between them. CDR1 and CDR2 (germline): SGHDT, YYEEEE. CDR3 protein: CASSEQGSQNEKLFF. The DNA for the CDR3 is TGTGCCAGCAGCGAGCAGGGTAGCCAAAATGAAAAACTGTTTTTT.

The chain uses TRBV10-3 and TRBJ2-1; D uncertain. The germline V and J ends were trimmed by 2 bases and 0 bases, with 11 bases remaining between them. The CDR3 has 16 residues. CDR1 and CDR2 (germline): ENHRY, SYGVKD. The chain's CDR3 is CAISEPGGSSYNEQFF. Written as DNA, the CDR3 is TGTGCCATCAGTGAGCCGGGCGGCTCCTCCTACAATGAGCAGTTCTTC.

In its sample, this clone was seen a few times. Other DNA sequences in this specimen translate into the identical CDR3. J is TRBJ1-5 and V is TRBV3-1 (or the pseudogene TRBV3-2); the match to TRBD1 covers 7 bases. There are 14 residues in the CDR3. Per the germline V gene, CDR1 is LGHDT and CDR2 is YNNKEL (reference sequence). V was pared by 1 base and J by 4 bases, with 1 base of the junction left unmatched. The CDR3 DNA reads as TGTGCCAGCAGCCAAGCAGGGGGGAATCAGCCCCAGCATTTT. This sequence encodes CASSQAGGNQPQHF.

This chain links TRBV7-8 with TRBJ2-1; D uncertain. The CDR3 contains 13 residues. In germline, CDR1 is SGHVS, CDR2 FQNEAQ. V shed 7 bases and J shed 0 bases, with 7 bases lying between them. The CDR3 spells CASNPYSYNEQFF. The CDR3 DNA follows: TGTGCCAGCAATCCGTACTCCTACAATGAGCAGTTCTTC.

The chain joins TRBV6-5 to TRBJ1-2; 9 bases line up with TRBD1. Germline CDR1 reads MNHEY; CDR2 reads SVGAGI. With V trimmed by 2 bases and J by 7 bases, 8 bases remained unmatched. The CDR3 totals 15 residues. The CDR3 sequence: CASSYGGQGISGYTF. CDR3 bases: TGTGCCAGCAGTTACGGGGGACAGGGAATCAGTGGCTACACCTTC.

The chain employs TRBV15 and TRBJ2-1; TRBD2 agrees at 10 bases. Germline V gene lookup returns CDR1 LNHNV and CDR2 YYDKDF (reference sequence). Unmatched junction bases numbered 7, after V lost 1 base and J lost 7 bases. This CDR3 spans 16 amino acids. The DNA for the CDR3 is TGTGCCACCAGCAGAGTTGGAGCGGGGGGGTTTAATGAGCAGTTCTTC. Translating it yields CATSRVGAGGFNEQFF.

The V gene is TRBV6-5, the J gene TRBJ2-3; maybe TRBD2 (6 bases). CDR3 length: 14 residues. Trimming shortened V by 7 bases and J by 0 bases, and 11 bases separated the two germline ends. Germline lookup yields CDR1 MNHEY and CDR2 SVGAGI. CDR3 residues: CASTSAGSTDTQYF. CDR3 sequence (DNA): TGTGCCAGCACTTCGGCGGGGAGCACAGATACGCAGTATTTT.

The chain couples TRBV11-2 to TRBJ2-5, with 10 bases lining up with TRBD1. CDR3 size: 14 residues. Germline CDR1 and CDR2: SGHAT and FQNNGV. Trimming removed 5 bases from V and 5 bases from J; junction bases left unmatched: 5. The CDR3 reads CASSPRTGGETQYF. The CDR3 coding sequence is TGTGCCAGCAGCCCGAGGACAGGGGGGGAGACCCAGTACTTC.

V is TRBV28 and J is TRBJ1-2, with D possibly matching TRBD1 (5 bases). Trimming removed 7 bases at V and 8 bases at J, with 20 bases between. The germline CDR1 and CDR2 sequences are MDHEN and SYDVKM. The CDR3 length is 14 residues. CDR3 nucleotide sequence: TGTGCCAGCACCCTTGGGGCGGCCCCCCGGGGCTACACCTTC. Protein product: CASTLGAAPRGYTF.

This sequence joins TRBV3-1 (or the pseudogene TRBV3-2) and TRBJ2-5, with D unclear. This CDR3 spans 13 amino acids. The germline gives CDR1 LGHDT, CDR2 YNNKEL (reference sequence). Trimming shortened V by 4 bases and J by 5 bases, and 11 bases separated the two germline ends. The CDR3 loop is CASSLLMLETQYF. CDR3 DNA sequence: TGTGCCAGCAGCCTCCTGATGTTGGAGACCCAGTACTTC.

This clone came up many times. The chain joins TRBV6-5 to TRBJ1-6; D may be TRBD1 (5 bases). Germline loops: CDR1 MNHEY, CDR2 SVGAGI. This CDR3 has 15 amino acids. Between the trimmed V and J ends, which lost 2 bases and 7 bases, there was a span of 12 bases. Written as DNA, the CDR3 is TGTGCCAGCAGTTACACGGTGGAGGGGAATTCACCCCTCCACTTT. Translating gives CASSYTVEGNSPLHF.

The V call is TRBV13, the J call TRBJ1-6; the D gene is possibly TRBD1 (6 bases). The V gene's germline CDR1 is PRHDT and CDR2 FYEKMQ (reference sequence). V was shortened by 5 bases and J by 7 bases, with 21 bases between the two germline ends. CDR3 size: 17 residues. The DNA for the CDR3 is TGTGCCAGCAGCCGTCACCTAGGGACACGGGAAAATTCACCCCTCCACTTT. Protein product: CASSRHLGTRENSPLHF.

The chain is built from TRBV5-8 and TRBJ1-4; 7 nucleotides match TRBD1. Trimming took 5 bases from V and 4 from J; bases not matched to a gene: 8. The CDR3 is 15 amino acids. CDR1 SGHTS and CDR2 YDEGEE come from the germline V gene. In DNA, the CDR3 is TGTGCCAGCAGGGCCGGGACAGCGAGTAATGAAAAACTGTTTTTT. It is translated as CASRAGTASNEKLFF.

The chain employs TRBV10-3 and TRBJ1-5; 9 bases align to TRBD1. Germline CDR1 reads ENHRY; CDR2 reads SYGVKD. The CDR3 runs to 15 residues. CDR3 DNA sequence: TGTGCGGCATCCGAGGGACAGGGTGGAGGGCAGCCCCAGCATTTT. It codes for CAASEGQGGGQPQHF.

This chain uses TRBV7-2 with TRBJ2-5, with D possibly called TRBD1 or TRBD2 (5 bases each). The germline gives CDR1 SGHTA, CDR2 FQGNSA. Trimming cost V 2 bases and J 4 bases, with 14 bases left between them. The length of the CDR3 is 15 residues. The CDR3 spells CASSLMQRGGETQYF. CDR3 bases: TGTGCCAGCAGCTTAATGCAACGTGGGGGAGAGACCCAGTACTTC.

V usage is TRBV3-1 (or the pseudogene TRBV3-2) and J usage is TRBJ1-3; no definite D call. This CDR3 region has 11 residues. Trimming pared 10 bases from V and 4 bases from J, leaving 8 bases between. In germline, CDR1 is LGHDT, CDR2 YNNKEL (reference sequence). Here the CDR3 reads CATLEGNTIYF. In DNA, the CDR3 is TGTGCCACTCTAGAAGGAAACACCATATATTTT.

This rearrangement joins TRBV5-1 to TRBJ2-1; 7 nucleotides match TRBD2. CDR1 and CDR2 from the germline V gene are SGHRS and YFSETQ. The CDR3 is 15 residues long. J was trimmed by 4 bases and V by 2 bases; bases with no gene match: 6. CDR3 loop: CASSFLAGDYNEQFF. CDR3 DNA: TGCGCCAGCAGCTTCTTAGCGGGTGATTACAATGAGCAGTTCTTC.